What follows are 27 T cell receptor beta chains derived from one specimen sequenced in a study of T-cell memory formation after mild COVID-19. MiXCR, applied by TCRdb to the 5' RACE reads, yields one record per CDR3 protein. Of about 470,000 distinct CDR3 sequences detected, 18% appear once; the ten largest clones hold roughly an eighth. The specimen was PBMCs or a T cell subset sorted from them (not recorded which). The receptors derive from an adult woman who had mild COVID-19 (a few samples of this study predate the infection). Cell type and time point are not known.

This chain links TRBV9 with TRBJ1-5, with D possibly matching TRBD1 (6 bases). Germline lookup yields CDR1 SGDLS and CDR2 YYNGEE. Trimming removed 4 bases at V and 5 bases at J, with 16 bases between. This CDR3 is built from 15 residues. The CDR3 DNA is TGTGCCAGCAGCTCCTCCGGGACACCTTATCAGCCCCAGCATTTT. Its translation: CASSSSGTPYQPQHF.

In the case of this clonotype: One junction end disagrees with the germline gene, perhaps due to a read error. This chain uses TRBV7-8 with TRBJ1-1; D might be TRBD1 (6 bases). This CDR3 has 14 residues. Germline V gene sequence: CDR1 SGHVS, CDR2 FQNEAQ. In DNA form, the CDR3 reads TGTGCCAGCAGCCCAGGGACATTGAAAACTGAAGCTTTCTTT. Translated: CASSPGTLKTEAFF.

This clonotype appeared once. V gene TRBV7-3 combines with J gene TRBJ2-2, with TRBD2 matching 9 bases. The CDR3 totals 16 residues. After removal of 2 bases from V and 8 bases from J, the junction contained 9 bases not matched to a gene. CDR1 SGHTA and CDR2 FQGTGA come from the germline V gene. In nucleotides, the CDR3 is TGTGCCAGCAGCTTATATCCTAGCGGGACCTTGGGGGAGCTGTTTTTT. Translated: CASSLYPSGTLGELFF.

This clonotype was observed a few times. The V call is TRBV7-9, the J call TRBJ2-7, with D perhaps TRBD2 (5 bases). There are 12 residues in the CDR3. Trimming took off 5 bases at V and 5 bases at J, with 10 bases between the two ends. The germline CDR1 and CDR2 sequences are SEHNR and FQNEAQ (reference sequence). CDR3 in amino acids: CASSAGIHEQYF. The DNA of the CDR3 is TGTGCCAGCAGCGCCGGGATCCACGAGCAGTACTTC.

The chain combines TRBV24-1 with TRBJ2-5; D is unresolved. Germline loops: CDR1 KGHDR, CDR2 SFDVKD. V lost 3 bases and J 0 bases, leaving 10 bases between the germline ends. The CDR3 extends over 15 amino acids. CDR3 DNA: TGTGCCACCAGTGATCACACACGGTACCAAGAGACCCAGTACTTC. This gives the protein CATSDHTRYQETQYF.

This chain uses TRBV6-1 with TRBJ1-2; D is unresolved. In germline, CDR1 is MNHNS, CDR2 SASEGT. V was shortened by 2 bases and J by 2 bases, with 9 bases between the two germline ends. This CDR3 region has 14 residues. In DNA, the CDR3 is TGTGCCAGCAGTGAAACCGCGGGGAACTATGGCTACACCTTC. It codes for CASSETAGNYGYTF.

J is TRBJ2-5 and V is TRBV20-1, with TRBD2 identical over 11 bases. CDR3 length: 16 amino acids. The ends lost 6 bases at V and 1 base at J; junction bases unmatched: 10. CDR1 is DFQATT and CDR2 is SNEGSKA in the germline V gene (reference sequence). Written as DNA, the CDR3 is TGCAGTGCCGAAGGTAGACTAGCGGGACTCCAAGAGACCCAGTACTTC. This sequence encodes CSAEGRLAGLQETQYF.

This rearrangement joins TRBV7-6 to TRBJ2-1, with TRBD2 as a possible D gene (6 bases). V was shortened by 5 bases and J by 6 bases, with 8 bases between the two germline ends. CDR3 length equals 12 residues. Germline V gives CDR1 SGHVS, CDR2 FNYEAQ. The CDR3 DNA is TGTGCCAGCAGCCATAGCGGCAATGAGCAGTTCTTC. Its protein is CASSHSGNEQFF.

The rearrangement joins TRBV29-1 to TRBJ1-1; D is uncertain. The V and J ends lost 1 base and 1 base respectively, with 7 bases between them. The CDR3 consists of 13 residues. The germline V gene encodes CDR1 SQVTM and CDR2 ANQGSEA. The CDR3 bases are TGCAGCGTTGAAGTAGCCACGAACACTGAAGCTTTCTTT. Its protein is CSVEVATNTEAFF.

Many counts were recorded for this clonotype. V and J are TRBV20-1 and TRBJ1-1; 7 bases agree with TRBD1. The CDR3 consists of 13 residues. V dropped 6 bases and J dropped 1; count of bases not matched to a gene: 5. Germline values: CDR1 DFQATT, CDR2 SNEGSKA (reference sequence). The DNA for the CDR3 is TGCAGTGCCAGGGACAGCCAGAACACTGAAGCTTTCTTT. This translates into CSARDSQNTEAFF.

This clonotype was counted at least ten times. V is TRBV6-5 and J is TRBJ2-1; D could derive from TRBD1 or TRBD2 (5 bases each). This CDR3 region has 14 residues. Per germline, CDR1 MNHEY and CDR2 SVGAGI. V lost 8 bases and J 5 bases, leaving 16 bases between the germline ends. CDR3 in amino acids: CASRLGTLDNEQFF. The CDR3 DNA is TGTGCCAGCCGACTCGGGACCCTAGACAATGAGCAGTTCTTC.

The chain has TRBV20-1 and TRBJ1-1; tentatively, D is TRBD1 (6 bases). Germline V gene data show CDR1 as DFQATT and CDR2 as SNEGSKA (reference sequence). Trimming took off 5 bases at V and 2 bases at J, with 21 bases between the two ends. The CDR3 contains 16 residues. The CDR3 DNA reads TGCAGTGCTTCCACCCAATCGGGGGCATTAAACACTGAAGCTTTCTTT. This encodes CSASTQSGALNTEAFF.

This clonotype was seen only a few times. The chain is built from TRBV4-1 and TRBJ2-7, with TRBD1 identical over 9 bases. With V trimmed by 4 bases and J by 5 bases, 6 bases remained unmatched. CDR1 is MGHRA, CDR2 YSYEKL, per germline. This CDR3 spans 14 amino acids. The CDR3 sequence is CASSPGTGPNEQYF. CDR3 nucleotide sequence: TGCGCCAGCAGCCCCGGGACAGGGCCGAACGAGCAGTACTTC.

CDR3 in DNA: TGTGCCAGCAGCCCCTGGACAGCGAACTATGGCTACACCTTC. It is translated as CASSPWTANYGYTF. This chain links TRBV7-2 with TRBJ1-2; possibly TRBD1 for D (6 bases). Trimming stripped 5 bases from V and 2 bases from J, with 12 bases between. Germline V gene lookup returns CDR1 SGHTA and CDR2 FQGNSA. This CDR3 is 14 amino acids long.

The chain carries TRBV5-1 and TRBJ1-2; 8 positions match TRBD1. Germline V CDR1 and CDR2: SGHRS, YFSETQ. This CDR3 is built from 15 residues. Losses at the gene ends were 0 bases for V and 4 bases for J; bases not matched to a gene: 5. In DNA, the CDR3 is TGCGCCAGCAGCTTGGAGACAGGGGCGGTCTATGGCTACACCTTC. Protein sequence: CASSLETGAVYGYTF.

This clonotype was observed a few times. The chain employs TRBV7-2 and TRBJ2-1; 9 nucleotides match TRBD2. Germline lookup yields CDR1 SGHTA and CDR2 FQGNSA. V gave up 3 bases and J gave up 9 bases; unmatched junction bases: 9. The CDR3 runs 15 residues. This CDR3 reads CASSFSAGGFVEQFF. The DNA for the CDR3 is TGTGCCAGCAGCTTCTCAGCGGGAGGCTTTGTTGAGCAGTTCTTC.

This clonotype was found many times. The chain uses TRBV11-2 and TRBJ2-1; 9 positions match TRBD2. The CDR3 loop spans 16 amino acids. CDR1 and CDR2 (germline): SGHAT, FQNNGV. V trimming: 1 base; J trimming: 9 bases; junction bases outside the gene matches: 10. As DNA, the CDR3 is TGTGCCAGCAGCTTAGGGATCCGCAGCGGGGGGCCTGAGCAGTTCTTC. Its protein is CASSLGIRSGGPEQFF.

The chain carries TRBV25-1 and TRBJ1-1; a weak D match, TRBD1 (6 bases). The CDR3 length is 16 residues. The V gene's germline CDR1 is MGHDK and CDR2 SYGVNS. V lost 2 bases to trimming and J lost 5 bases, with 18 bases between them. This CDR3 is CASSERAGVRGTEAFF. The CDR3 nucleotides are TGTGCCAGCAGTGAAAGGGCAGGGGTTAGGGGAACTGAAGCTTTCTTT.

The chain links TRBV7-3 to TRBJ2-6; the match to TRBD2 covers 8 bases. The V gene end was trimmed by 6 bases and the J gene end by 11 bases; junction bases not matched to a gene: 6. The CDR3 contains 13 residues. Germline V gene lookup returns CDR1 SGHTA and CDR2 FQGTGA. Here the CDR3 DNA reads TGTGCCAGCAGACCCGGGACTAGGGACGTCCTGACTTTC. Translation: CASRPGTRDVLTF. The full variable domain, in which reference TRBV7-3 and TRBJ2-6 provide the parts outside the CDR3, is GAGVSQTPSNKVTEKGKYVELRCDPISGHTALYWYRQSLGQGPEFLIYFQGTGAADDSGLPNDRFFAVRPEGSVSTLKIQRTERGDSAVYLCASRPGTRDVLTFGAGSRLTVL.

This clonotype was picked up many times. CDR3 coding DNA: TGTGCCAGCAGCCTACTAGCGGGGGGGCGGAATGAGCAGTTCTTC. Protein sequence: CASSLLAGGRNEQFF. The rearrangement joins TRBV3-1 to TRBJ2-1, with 13 positions matching TRBD2. CDR3 size: 15 residues. Looked up from germline, CDR1 is LGHDT and CDR2 is YNNKEL (reference sequence). The trim removed 4 bases at V and 7 bases at J, leaving 4 bases unmatched.

This clonotype was seen a few times. V is TRBV20-1 and J is TRBJ1-5; D is undetermined. V shed 1 base and J shed 4 bases, with 8 bases lying between them. The germline gives CDR1 DFQATT, CDR2 SNEGSKA (reference sequence). The CDR3 has 13 residues. The CDR3 DNA is TGCAGTGCTAGAGCTCGAAAGAATCAGCCCCAGCATTTT. Encoded protein: CSARARKNQPQHF.

This chain links TRBV5-1 with TRBJ2-1; no definite D call. The germline V gene has CDR1 SGHRS and CDR2 YFSETQ. CDR3 size: 14 residues. Trimming left V 2 bases short and J 4 bases short, with 10 bases between. The CDR3: CASSFGPEYNEQFF. Here the CDR3 DNA reads TGCGCCAGCAGCTTCGGGCCAGAATACAATGAGCAGTTCTTC.

V and J are TRBV7-9 and TRBJ2-5; D is uncertain. The CDR3 is 15 amino acids. Germline loops: CDR1 SEHNR, CDR2 FQNEAQ (reference sequence). Trimming removed 4 bases at V and 1 base at J, with 13 bases between. The CDR3 DNA reads as TGTGCCAGCAGCTCGGCCCGAGCTAGCCAAGAGACCCAGTACTTC. Translation: CASSSARASQETQYF.

In its sample, this clonotype was seen a few times. The chain has TRBV29-1 and TRBJ2-1, with TRBD1 matching 10 bases. The CDR3 covers 14 residues. V dropped 6 bases and J dropped 0; count of bases not matched to a gene: 2. Germline CDR1 reads SQVTM; CDR2 reads ANQGSEA. The CDR3 DNA reads as TGCAGCGTACGACAGGGGGCCTCCTACAATGAGCAGTTCTTC. This translates into CSVRQGASYNEQFF.

This clonotype has just one count. The chain employs TRBV18 and TRBJ2-7, with D possibly being TRBD1 (5 bases). Trimming took 2 bases from V and 2 from J, leaving 13 bases between them. The CDR3 has 15 amino acids. The germline V gene encodes CDR1 KGHSH and CDR2 LQKENI. Written as DNA, the CDR3 is TGTGCCAGCTCACCAGACGGACACCTTCCCTACGAGCAGTACTTC. This sequence encodes CASSPDGHLPYEQYF.

In its sample, this clonotype was seen a few times. V is TRBV5-1 and J is TRBJ2-2; D is uncertain. CDR1 and CDR2 from the germline V gene are SGHRS and YFSETQ. Trimming removed 1 base from V and 4 bases from J, with 8 bases in between. The CDR3 length is 14 residues. The CDR3 DNA sequence: TGCGCCAGCAGCTTGCGACACACCACCGGGGAGCTGTTTTTT. Its translation: CASSLRHTTGELFF. Full variable domain (missing parts from reference TRBV5-1 and TRBJ2-2): KAGVTQTPRYLIKTRGQQVTLSCSPISGHRSVSWYQQTPGQGLQFLFEYFSETQRNKGNFPGRFSGRQFSNSRSEMNVSTLELGDSALYLCASSLRHTTGELFFGEGSRLTVL.

This clonotype was seen a handful of times. The rearrangement joins TRBV7-9 to TRBJ2-5; possibly TRBD2 for D (5 bases). The V and J ends lost 5 bases and 1 base respectively, with 14 bases between them. This CDR3 is 15 amino acids long. Germline CDR1 is SEHNR and CDR2 is FQNEAQ (reference sequence). CDR3 region: CASSPAPAVQETQYF. The CDR3 nucleotides read TGTGCCAGCAGCCCAGCCCCAGCGGTCCAAGAGACCCAGTACTTC.